This TCR beta chain is drawn from a study of graft-versus-host responses after intestinal transplantation. The CDR3 extends over 15 amino acids. V dropped 1 base and J dropped 6; count of bases not matched to a gene: 3. Germline V gene sequence: CDR1 SEHNR, CDR2 FQNEAQ (reference sequence). Data came from immunoSEQ multiplex PCR; TCRdb stores just in-frame clones and leaves some out. The table lists roughly 38,000 clones, about 93% of them singletons, with approximately 0.8% in the top ten. Points on this clone: Its antigen is currently unknown.

General study findings and limits: HvG clone declines early post-transplant were associated with peak circulating GvH levels.

The V and J genes are TRBV7-9 and TRBJ2-1; TRBD2 aligns across 10 bases. This sample comprised PBMCs, obtained 16 days after intestinal transplant. This clonotype was sampled from a human patient who received an intestinal transplant, so some T cells may come from the graft donor. CDR3 bases: TGTGCCAGCAGCTTAGGGACTAGCGGCTTCAATGAGCAGTTCTTC. Its protein is CASSLGTSGFNEQFF. Complete variable domain (other parts from reference TRBV7-9 and TRBJ2-1): DTGVSQNPRHKITKRGQNVTFRCDPISEHNRLYWYRQTLGQGPEFLTYFQNEAQLEKSRLLSDRFSAERPKGSFSTLEIQRTEQGDSAMYLCASSLGTSGFNEQFFGPGTRLTVL.